This TCR beta chain came from a study of cytomegalovirus exposure and HLA in healthy donors (dated by TCRdb to about 2017). As for the study more broadly: An earlier analysis of some 620 of the donors reported about 260 Gb of sequence data and around 120 million unique TCR beta sequences obtained from around 170 million T cells. An early release that covered more than 550 HLA-typed donors contained approximately 300 gigabases of sequencing data and 85 million to 100 million unique TCR sequences. Among the roughly 390 genotyped donors, about 85% belonged to the genetic ancestry cluster associated with self-reported Caucasian donors. The study aimed to test whether cataloging public T cell receptors could reveal signatures of past pathogen exposure. The study profiled the T cell repertoires of 500 to 800 subjects by immunosequencing and related them to cytomegalovirus serostatus. A separate validation cohort of approximately 130 different subjects was used in addition to the approximately 670-subject first cohort. The study combined high-throughput TCR immunosequencing, statistical association of individual TCRs with disease status, and machine learning to predict cytomegalovirus infection status. To study patterns of TCR occurrence, a later analysis re-analyzed previously published TCR beta repertoires from 666 donors and added high-resolution HLA genotyping. In the later analysis, no new phenotypic data were used to find candidate immune exposures; instead, reliance was placed on TCR beta sequences and their occurrence across donors. An earlier analysis of about 620 of the donors applied high-throughput TCR beta sequencing to assess whether each TCR beta V gene segment acted as functional or pseudogenic. Donor age, sex, ethnicity and CMV serostatus were compiled alongside the repertoire data. A later genetic analysis took genome-wide SNP genotypes for about three fifths of the 666 donors and used that subset as a discovery cohort. Every discovery cohort repertoire had been produced on one sequencing platform. HLA typing included class I and class II loci at four-digit resolution. Typing coverage varied by locus: roughly 620-640 donors for A, B, C, DRB1 and DQB1; roughly 560 for DQA1; over 600 for DPA1; under 490 for DPB1. A few DR-DQ haplotypes were handled as single units for association and clustering because linkage in the cohort was strong. On average, 235,054 unique TCR beta nucleotide sequences were sequenced per donor among roughly 430 genotyped donors of the cohort, with roughly 18% of those sequences being non-productive.

Broad study findings and their caveats: Because counts were too low, about 18 rarely observed V segments, including chromosome 9 orphons, were left out of the earlier analysis of approximately 500 of the donors. Because HLA typing was missing for some donors at each locus, association tests included only the typed subset. Most TCR sequences were seen in very few donors, while some public TCRs were found in many individuals. In an earlier analysis of fewer than 750 of the donors, most TCR beta V segments were observed in productive rearrangements about 87% or about 30% of the time, broadly matching IMGT annotations. In a later analysis, several top co-occurrence clusters were reported to appear linked to parvovirus B19, influenza, CMV and Epstein-Barr virus. Compared with the roughly 700-donor mean, donors in an Asian-associated ancestry cluster had fewer N-insertions in productive TCRs, according to a later genetic analysis. Some IMGT-functional V segments, including TRBV6-2 and TRBV6-3, could not be distinguished by the 87-base-pair reads and were therefore excluded. The classifier was reported to diagnose cytomegalovirus status with high specificity and sensitivity in both the original and validation cohorts. According to the authors, the approach could potentially be generalized to other disease states and immunological phenotypes. The study listed 170 or so TCR beta chains as associated with cytomegalovirus. When HLA alleles, especially DR and DQ, strongly co-occurred, TCR associations were difficult to assign to individual alleles. In a later analysis, the rate of TCR association differed among HLA loci, with DRB1 alleles having the most associated TCRs and HLA-C alleles having the fewest. Only TCR beta chains were sequenced in this cohort, and the absence of alpha or paired-chain data limited detectable features. Correlated functional status among segregating V segments might be attributable to linkage disequilibrium, but an unknown experimental factor could not be ruled out. A cluster of highly shared sequence variants was judged likely to represent a technical artifact of the sequencing pipeline. An association between a missense DCLRE1C variant and V-gene and J-gene trimming of TCR beta chains was found in a later genetic analysis and replicated in an independent cohort. Specific HLA alleles were associated with over 15,000 TCR beta sequences at a false discovery rate of 0.05 in a later analysis. The only immune exposure information available for the cohort was CMV serostatus. A further reported finding was that TCR beta sequences accurately predicted the HLA-A and HLA-B alleles for most subjects in the first cohort. A later analysis found that most CMV-associated TCR beta chains appeared HLA-restricted, with HLA associations seemingly driven largely by CMV exposure. Sequencing depth was assumed to be roughly uniform across donors in the presence/absence analyses, though that assumption may not hold. Three of the identified cytomegalovirus-associated TCR beta chains were confirmed in vitro to be specific for cytomegalovirus antigens. In a later analysis, HLA-associated TCR beta chains were found to be more clonally expanded and to have lower generation probabilities than equally common non-associated chains.

The CDR3, cysteine through phenylalanine, is 16 amino acids long. CDR3 DNA is the only sequence kept; it has 48 bases, read in frame from the first base. V and J are trimmed by 0 bases and 6 bases, and the gene matches miss 5 bases of the junction. The germline V gene sets CDR1 to SQVTM and CDR2 to ANQGSEA. This clone is a singleton in its sample. This clone's antigen is unknown. There are no base qualities to consult, and no much larger clone falls within one base. The cohort comprised 710 or so healthy bone marrow donors. All cohort members were sampled while nominally healthy, although unrecorded immune exposures were likely present. The donor was CMV seropositive and belonged to the group of more than 250 seropositive cohort members. A peripheral blood sample was provided by each donor, and peripheral blood mononuclear cells were used for TCR beta sequencing. Genomic DNA extraction from the blood cell samples was performed with the Qiagen DNeasy Blood Extraction Kit.

Library creation used the immunoSEQ multiplex PCR assay. A mixture of 60 forward primers for TCR Vbeta segments and 13 reverse primers for TCR Jbeta segments was used in the multiplex PCR. The CDR3 region of rearranged TCR beta genes was amplified from genomic DNA with a multiplex PCR assay. On the Illumina HiSeq System, the amplified TCR beta libraries were sequenced as 87-base-pair reads. As for the original processing: In a later analysis, some 80 million unique TCR beta chains were counted across the 650 to 700 repertoires, and approximately 11 million of these chains were shared by at least two donors. Raw reads were error-corrected and collapsed into unique sequences with a nearest-neighbor algorithm that merged closely related sequences to remove PCR and sequencing errors. Alignment of CDR3 sequences to IMGT reference sequences was used to assign V, D and J gene segments. For a sequence to be retained, a match of at least six nucleotides to both a V gene segment and a J gene segment was required. A rearrangement counted as productive if the CDR3 had no stop codons and remained in frame with V and J, and every other rearrangement counted as non-productive. CDR3 was defined according to IMGT convention as the region running from the second conserved V-encoded cysteine to the conserved J-encoded phenylalanine. The earlier analysis of about 560 of the donors excluded any sequence lacking an unambiguous match to a single V gene segment. In an earlier analysis of about 590 of the donors, a V segment was called functional when productive rearrangements were above 56.7%, and segregating when the standard deviation between donors exceeded 5%. A statistical classification framework was developed to diagnose cytomegalovirus status using the catalog of TCR beta chain sequences. A later analysis assigned V and J genes by comparing TCR nucleotide sequences with IMGT/GENE-DB human TR gene sequences. The TCRdist pipeline was used in a later analysis to assign CDR3 sequences and most-parsimonious VDJ recombination scenarios. In a later analysis, each TCR beta chain was defined by its CDR3 amino acid sequence together with its V-gene family, and reads without a unique V-gene family were excluded. A later analysis removed 500 to 600 highly shared, low-generation-probability nucleotide sequences to deal with suspected cross-contamination and a sequencing artifact. In a later analysis, a clonal expansion index was calculated for each public chain from normalized within-repertoire ranks of inferred template counts. Generation probabilities in a later analysis came from a VDJ recombination model fitted to out-of-frame rearrangements, and those results were checked against IGoR. In a later analysis, TCR-TCR, TCR-HLA and TCR-CMV co-occurrence was scored with hypergeometric tests, and a repertoire-size bias correction was applied to TCR pairs. A later analysis estimated false discovery rates by permuting HLA or CMV assignments 20 times. A later analysis grouped co-occurring TCRs with DBSCAN, adding TCRdist sequence similarity when clustering within HLA-allele-positive subsets. Co-occurrence clustering excluded repertoires with fewer than 30,000 or more than 120,000 public chains, plus five with anomalous nucleotide sharing. TCRdb re-hosts the immuneACCESS table, in-frame sequences only. Its copies lack some clones; in the studies checked, an unresolved V gene accounts for under half of them, and the cause for the rest is not known. That table is the source of V, J and clone size, and D and trimming were worked out from the DNA. Counted in this sample were around 130,000 clones; around 79% of them appeared once. The leading ten clones occupy over 2% of the sample.

The sequence links TRBV29-1 to TRBJ2-1; 13 central nucleotides agree with TRBD2. The sequencing input was PBMCs. This receptor was taken from a woman aged 40 to 50 in good health and CMV-seropositive. This receptor carries the CDR3 CSVEETSGRARNEQFF. In nucleotides, the sequence is TGCAGCGTTGAAGAAACTAGCGGGAGGGCTCGCAATGAGCAGTTCTTC.